The 3 T cell receptor beta chains given below trace back to one sample, sequenced in a study. MiXCR, run by TCRdb on the 5' RACE reads, gives a single entry per CDR3 protein. The table lists nearly 55,000 distinct CDR3 sequences, approximately 24% of them singletons, with 3.2% in the top ten. Sample: tumor-infiltrating naive CD4+ T cells sorted from the breast tumor. Documented subset: naive CD4+ T cells, CD4+CD45RA+CD25-. The source of these receptors is a female donor with breast cancer.

This clonotype was recorded once. This may be a read error, as it is one base from a much larger clone. This chain links TRBV4-3 with TRBJ1-4; 8 bases line up with TRBD1. The CDR3 contains 17 residues. In germline, CDR1 is LGHNA, CDR2 YSLEER. The CDR3 here is CASSQDSGTGRYEELFF. The CDR3 DNA sequence: TGCGCCAGCAGCCAAGACTCCGGGACAGGACGGTATGAAGAACTGTTTTTT.

The CDR3 DNA sequence: TGCGCCAGCAGTAATAGCGGGGGTCTCGGAGATACGCAGTATTTT. As protein: CASSNSGGLGDTQYF. The V and J genes are TRBV5-1 and TRBJ2-3; 9 nucleotides match TRBD2. The CDR3 consists of 15 residues. Per the germline V gene, CDR1 is SGHRS and CDR2 is YFSETQ. The trim removed 5 bases at V and 5 bases at J, leaving 9 bases unmatched.

The genes are TRBV4-1 and TRBJ2-6; tentatively, D is TRBD1 (6 bases). The V and J ends lost 3 bases and 0 bases respectively, with 15 bases between them. This CDR3 comprises 18 residues. CDR1 is MGHRA and CDR2 is YSYEKL in the germline V gene. DNA for the CDR3: TGCGCCAGCAGCCAGCCGACAGGACCTAGCTCTGGGGCCAACGTCCTGACTTTC. Amino acid sequence: CASSQPTGPSSGANVLTF.